The subject of this entry is one TCR beta chain. This sample is part of a study of control samples from healthy donors and cancer patients. Germline V gene data show CDR1 as MDHEN and CDR2 as SYDVKM. Trimming removed 8 bases from V and 3 bases from J, with 4 bases in between. The CDR3 length is 11 residues. Measured with immunoSEQ multiplex PCR; TCRdb has only the in-frame clones, and not every one. The sample has about 120,000 clones; approximately 92% are singletons. This chain joins TRBV28 and TRBJ2-2; D unresolved. This receptor was obtained from a woman aged 50 to 60 with colorectal cancer. Sequencing was done on a sample of PBMCs. DNA of the CDR3: TGTGCCAGCCTTTACACCGGGGAGCTGTTTTTT. Encoded protein: CASLYTGELFF.